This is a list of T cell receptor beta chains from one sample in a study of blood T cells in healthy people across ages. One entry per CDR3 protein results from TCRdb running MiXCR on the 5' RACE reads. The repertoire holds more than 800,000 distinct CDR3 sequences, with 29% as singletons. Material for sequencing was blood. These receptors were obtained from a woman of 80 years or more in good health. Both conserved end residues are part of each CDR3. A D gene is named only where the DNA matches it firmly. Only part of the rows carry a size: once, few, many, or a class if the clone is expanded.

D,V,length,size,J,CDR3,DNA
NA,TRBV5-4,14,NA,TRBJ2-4,CASSKNPAKNIRYF,TGTGCCAGCAGCAAAAATCCAGCCAAAAACATTCGGTACTTC
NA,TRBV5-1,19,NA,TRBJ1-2,CASSSHGAATKPTNYGYTF,TGCGCCAGCAGCTCCCATGGGGCGGCGACGAAGCCAACCAACTATGGCTACACCTTC
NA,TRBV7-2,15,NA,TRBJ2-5,CASSLGGTNGETQYF,TGTGCCAGCAGCTTGGGGGGGACAAATGGGGAGACCCAGTACTTC
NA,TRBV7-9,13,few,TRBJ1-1,CASSFLVNTEAFF,TGTGCCAGCAGCTTTCTGGTGAACACTGAAGCTTTCTTT
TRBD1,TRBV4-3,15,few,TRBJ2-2,CASSPLGQGVGELFF,TGCGCCAGCAGCCCCCTGGGACAGGGGGTCGGGGAGCTGTTTTTT
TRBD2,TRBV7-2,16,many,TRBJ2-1,CASSLAVAGGDNEQFF,TGTGCCAGCAGCTTAGCGGTGGCGGGGGGTGACAATGAGCAGTTCTTC
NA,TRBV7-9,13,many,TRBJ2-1,CASSLGQHNEQFF,TGTGCCAGCAGCTTAGGGCAGCACAATGAGCAGTTCTTC
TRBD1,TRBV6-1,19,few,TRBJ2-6,CASAVSPGTGNSGANVRTF,TGTGCCAGCGCCGTAAGCCCCGGGACAGGGAACTCTGGGGCCAACGTCCGGACTTTC
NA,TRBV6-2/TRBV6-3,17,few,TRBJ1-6,CASSVPVGREYNSPLHF,TGTGCCAGCAGTGTTCCCGTGGGGCGGGAATATAATTCACCCCTCCACTTT
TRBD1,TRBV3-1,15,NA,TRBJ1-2,CASSPNDRANYGYTF,TGTGCCAGCAGCCCGAACGACAGGGCTAACTATGGCTACACCTTC
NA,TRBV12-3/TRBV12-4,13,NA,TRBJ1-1,CASSLTPRTEAFF,TGTGCCAGCAGTTTGACACCGAGGACTGAAGCTTTCTTT
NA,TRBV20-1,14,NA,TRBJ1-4,CSALDRTGAEKRFF,TGCAGTGCTCTCGACAGGACGGGCGCAGAAAAACGGTTTTTT
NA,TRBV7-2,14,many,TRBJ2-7,CASSPGIGGNEQYF,TGTGCCAGCAGCCCAGGAATTGGAGGGAACGAGCAGTACTTC
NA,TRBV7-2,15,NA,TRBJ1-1,CASSPMGGAATEAFF,TGTGCCAGCAGCCCCATGGGAGGGGCGGCCACTGAAGCTTTCTTT
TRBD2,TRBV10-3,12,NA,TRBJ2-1,CAISGRHNEQFF,TGTGCCATCAGCGGGAGGCACAATGAGCAGTTCTTC
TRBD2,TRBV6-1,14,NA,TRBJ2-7,CAGGTSGFYYEQYF,TGTGCCGGGGGGACTAGCGGTTTCTACTACGAGCAGTACTTC
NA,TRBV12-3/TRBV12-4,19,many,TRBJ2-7,CASSLVGTSLKFGSYEQYF,TGTGCCAGCAGTTTAGTCGGGACTTCTCTTAAGTTTGGCTCCTACGAGCAGTACTTC
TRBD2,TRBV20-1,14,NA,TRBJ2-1,CSAPPGLAFDEQFF,TGCAGTGCTCCTCCGGGACTAGCGTTCGATGAGCAGTTCTTC
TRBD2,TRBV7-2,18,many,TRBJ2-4,CASSPPGLAGGSGDIQYF,TGTGCCAGCAGCCCCCCCGGACTAGCGGGGGGCTCTGGGGACATTCAGTACTTC
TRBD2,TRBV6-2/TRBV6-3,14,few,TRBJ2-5,CASRKAGGQETQYF,TGTGCCAGCAGAAAAGCGGGGGGGCAGGAGACCCAGTACTTC
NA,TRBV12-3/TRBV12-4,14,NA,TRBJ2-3,CASREGGSTDTQYF,TGTGCCAGCAGGGAGGGGGGGAGCACAGATACGCAGTATTTT
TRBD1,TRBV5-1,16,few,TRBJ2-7,CASSRGRTGGSYEQYF,TGCGCCAGCAGCCGGGGCCGGACAGGTGGTTCCTACGAGCAGTACTTC
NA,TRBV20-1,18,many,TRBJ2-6,CSARGQLNPKAGANVLTF,TGCAGTGCTAGGGGGCAGCTAAACCCCAAAGCTGGGGCCAACGTCCTGACTTTC
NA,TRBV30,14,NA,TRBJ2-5,CAWGGLPGAETQYF,TGTGCCTGGGGAGGCCTTCCAGGGGCGGAGACTCAGTACTTC
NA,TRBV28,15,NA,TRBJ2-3,CASSPRGSRPDTQYF,TGTGCCAGCAGCCCTCGCGGTTCGAGGCCAGATACGCAGTATTTT
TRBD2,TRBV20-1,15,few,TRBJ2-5,CSARRSGGRGGTQYF,TGCAGTGCTAGACGGAGCGGGGGGCGGGGGGGGACCCAGTACTTC
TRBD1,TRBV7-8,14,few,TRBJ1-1,CASSLATGFTEAFF,TGTGCCAGCAGCTTAGCGACAGGGTTCACTGAAGCTTTCTTT
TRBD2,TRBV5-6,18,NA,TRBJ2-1,CASSLVKRGALGYNEQFF,TGTGCCAGCAGCTTGGTCAAGCGGGGGGCGCTGGGGTACAATGAGCAGTTCTTC
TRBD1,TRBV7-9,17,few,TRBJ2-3,CASSRGQGIGSTDTQYF,TGTGCCAGCAGCAGAGGACAGGGGATCGGTAGCACAGATACGCAGTATTTT
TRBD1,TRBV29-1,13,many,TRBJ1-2,CSVSGQGGGGYTF,TGCAGCGTTTCGGGACAGGGCGGGGGTGGCTACACCTTC
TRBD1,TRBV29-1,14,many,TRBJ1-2,CSVEGTGGLYGYTF,TGCAGCGTTGAGGGGACAGGGGGCCTCTATGGCTACACCTTC
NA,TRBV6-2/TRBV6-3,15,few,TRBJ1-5,CASRARGGVNQPQHF,TGTGCCAGCAGGGCTAGGGGGGGAGTAAATCAGCCCCAGCATTTT
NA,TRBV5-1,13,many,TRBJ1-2,CASSSRASYGYTF,TGCGCCAGCAGCTCCCGGGCCTCCTATGGCTACACCTTC
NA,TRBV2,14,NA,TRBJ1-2,CASTWTAANYGYTF,TGTGCCAGCACCTGGACAGCGGCGAACTATGGCTACACCTTC
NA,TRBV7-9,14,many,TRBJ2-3,CASLARGSTDTQYF,TGTGCCAGCCTAGCGAGGGGGAGCACAGATACGCAGTATTTT
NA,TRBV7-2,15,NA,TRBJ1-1,CASSFRPGGRIEAFF,TGTGCCAGCAGCTTTAGGCCGGGGGGCCGGATTGAAGCTTTCTTT
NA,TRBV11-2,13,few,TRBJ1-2,CTSSEDRNYGYTF,TGTACCAGCAGCGAGGACAGAAACTATGGCTACACCTTC
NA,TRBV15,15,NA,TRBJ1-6,CATSRGRAGVSPLHF,TGTGCCACCAGCAGAGGCCGCGCTGGTGTTTCACCCCTCCACTTT
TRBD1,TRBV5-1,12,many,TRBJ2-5,CASSWDRETQYF,TGCGCCAGCAGCTGGGACAGAGAGACCCAGTACTTC
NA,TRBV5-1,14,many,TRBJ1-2,CASSLEGARNGYTF,TGCGCCAGCAGCTTGGAAGGGGCTAGGAATGGCTACACCTTC
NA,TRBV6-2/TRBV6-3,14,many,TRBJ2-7,CASSYLSPRYEQYF,TGTGCCAGCAGTTACCTAAGTCCGAGATACGAGCAGTACTTC
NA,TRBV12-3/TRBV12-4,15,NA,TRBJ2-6,CASSFGGGEAYVLTF,TGTGCCAGCAGTTTTGGGGGAGGTGAGGCCTACGTCCTGACTTTC
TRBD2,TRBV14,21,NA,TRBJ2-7,CASSPREGLAGGSYSINEQYF,TGTGCCAGCAGCCCTCGGGAAGGACTAGCGGGGGGTTCCTATTCTATCAATGAGCAGTACTTC
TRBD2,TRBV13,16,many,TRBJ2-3,CASRLAGAPSTDTQYF,TGTGCCAGCAGACTAGCGGGGGCGCCTAGCACAGATACGCAGTATTTT
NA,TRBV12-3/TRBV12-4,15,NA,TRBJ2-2,CASTLDRRNTGELFF,TGTGCCAGCACCCTGGACAGAAGGAACACCGGGGAGCTGTTTTTT
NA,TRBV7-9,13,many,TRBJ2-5,CASSSGPGETQYF,TGTGCCAGCAGCTCGGGACCAGGGGAGACCCAGTACTTC
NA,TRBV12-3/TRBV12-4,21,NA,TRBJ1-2,CASSLPSVGNSLGQVNYGYTF,TGTGCCAGCAGTTTACCGTCGGTTGGTAACTCCCTGGGGCAGGTTAACTATGGCTACACCTTC
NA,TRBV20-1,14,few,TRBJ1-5,CSARVGTRDRPQHF,TGCAGTGCTAGAGTCGGGACACGGGATCGACCCCAGCATTTT
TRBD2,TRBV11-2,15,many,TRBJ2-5,CASSPWGGLEETQYF,TGTGCCAGCAGCCCCTGGGGAGGGTTGGAGGAGACCCAGTACTTC
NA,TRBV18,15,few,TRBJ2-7,CASSPSIRTAYEQYF,TGTGCCAGCTCACCTTCGATACGGACAGCCTACGAGCAGTACTTC
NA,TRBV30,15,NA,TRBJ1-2,CAWSALSGGGGGYTF,TGTGCCTGGAGTGCCTTAAGTGGGGGCGGAGGTGGCTACACCTTC
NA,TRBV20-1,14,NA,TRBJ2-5,CSAPKAGTWETQYF,TGCAGTGCTCCCAAGGCAGGGACCTGGGAGACCCAGTACTTC
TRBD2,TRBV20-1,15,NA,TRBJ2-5,CSARKPGTTILVQYF,TGCAGTGCTAGGAAACCCGGGACTACAATATTGGTGCAGTACTTC
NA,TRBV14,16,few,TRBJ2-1,CASSHNGAQWRSEQFF,TGTGCCAGCAGCCACAACGGAGCTCAGTGGCGGAGTGAGCAGTTCTTC
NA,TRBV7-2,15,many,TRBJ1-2,CASSAPAVRGNGYTF,TGTGCCAGCAGCGCCCCAGCTGTGCGAGGGAATGGCTACACCTTC